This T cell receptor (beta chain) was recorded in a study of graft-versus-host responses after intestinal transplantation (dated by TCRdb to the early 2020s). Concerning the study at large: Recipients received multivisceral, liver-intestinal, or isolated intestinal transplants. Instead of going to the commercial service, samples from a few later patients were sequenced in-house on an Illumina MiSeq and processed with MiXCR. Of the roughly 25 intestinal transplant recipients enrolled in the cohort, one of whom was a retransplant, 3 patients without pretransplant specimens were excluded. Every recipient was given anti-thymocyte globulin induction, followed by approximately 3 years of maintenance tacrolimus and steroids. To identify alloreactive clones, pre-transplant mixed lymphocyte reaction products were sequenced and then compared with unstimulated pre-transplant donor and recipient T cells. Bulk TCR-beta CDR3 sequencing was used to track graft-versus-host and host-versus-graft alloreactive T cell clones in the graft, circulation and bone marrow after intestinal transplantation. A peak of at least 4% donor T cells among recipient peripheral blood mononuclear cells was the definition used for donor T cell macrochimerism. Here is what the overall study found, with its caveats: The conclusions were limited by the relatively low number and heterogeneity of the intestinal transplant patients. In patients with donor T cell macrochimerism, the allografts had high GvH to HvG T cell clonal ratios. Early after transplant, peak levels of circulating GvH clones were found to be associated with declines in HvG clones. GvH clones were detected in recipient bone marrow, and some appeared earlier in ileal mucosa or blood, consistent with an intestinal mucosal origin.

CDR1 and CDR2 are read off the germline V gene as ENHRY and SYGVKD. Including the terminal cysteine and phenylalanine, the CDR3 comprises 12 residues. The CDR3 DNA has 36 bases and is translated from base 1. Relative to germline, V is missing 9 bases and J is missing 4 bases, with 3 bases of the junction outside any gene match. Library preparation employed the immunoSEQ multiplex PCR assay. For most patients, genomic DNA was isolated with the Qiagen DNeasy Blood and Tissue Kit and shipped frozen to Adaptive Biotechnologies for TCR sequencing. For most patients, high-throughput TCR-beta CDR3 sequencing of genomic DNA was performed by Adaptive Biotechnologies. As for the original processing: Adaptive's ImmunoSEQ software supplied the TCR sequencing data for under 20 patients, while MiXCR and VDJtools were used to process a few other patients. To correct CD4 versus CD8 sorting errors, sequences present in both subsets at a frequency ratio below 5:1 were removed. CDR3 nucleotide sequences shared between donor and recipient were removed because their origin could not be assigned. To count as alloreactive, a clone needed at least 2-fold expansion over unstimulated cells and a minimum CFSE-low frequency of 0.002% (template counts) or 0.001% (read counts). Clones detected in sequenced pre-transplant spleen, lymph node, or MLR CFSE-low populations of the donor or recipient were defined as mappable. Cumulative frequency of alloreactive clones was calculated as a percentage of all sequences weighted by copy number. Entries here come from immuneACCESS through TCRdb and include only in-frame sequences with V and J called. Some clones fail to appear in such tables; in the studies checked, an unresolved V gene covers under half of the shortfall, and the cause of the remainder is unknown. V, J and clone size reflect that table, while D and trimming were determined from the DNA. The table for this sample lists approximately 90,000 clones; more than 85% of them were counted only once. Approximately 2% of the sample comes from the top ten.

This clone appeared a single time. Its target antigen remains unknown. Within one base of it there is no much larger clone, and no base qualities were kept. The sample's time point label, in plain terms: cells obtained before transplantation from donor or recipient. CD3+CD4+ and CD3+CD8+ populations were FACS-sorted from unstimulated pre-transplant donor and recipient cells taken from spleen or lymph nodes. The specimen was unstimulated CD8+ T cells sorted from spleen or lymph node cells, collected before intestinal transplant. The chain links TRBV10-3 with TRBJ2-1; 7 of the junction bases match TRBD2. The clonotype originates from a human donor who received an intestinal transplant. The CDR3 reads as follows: CAIRGEYNEQFF. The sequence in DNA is TGTGCCATACGGGGGGAGTACAATGAGCAGTTCTTC.